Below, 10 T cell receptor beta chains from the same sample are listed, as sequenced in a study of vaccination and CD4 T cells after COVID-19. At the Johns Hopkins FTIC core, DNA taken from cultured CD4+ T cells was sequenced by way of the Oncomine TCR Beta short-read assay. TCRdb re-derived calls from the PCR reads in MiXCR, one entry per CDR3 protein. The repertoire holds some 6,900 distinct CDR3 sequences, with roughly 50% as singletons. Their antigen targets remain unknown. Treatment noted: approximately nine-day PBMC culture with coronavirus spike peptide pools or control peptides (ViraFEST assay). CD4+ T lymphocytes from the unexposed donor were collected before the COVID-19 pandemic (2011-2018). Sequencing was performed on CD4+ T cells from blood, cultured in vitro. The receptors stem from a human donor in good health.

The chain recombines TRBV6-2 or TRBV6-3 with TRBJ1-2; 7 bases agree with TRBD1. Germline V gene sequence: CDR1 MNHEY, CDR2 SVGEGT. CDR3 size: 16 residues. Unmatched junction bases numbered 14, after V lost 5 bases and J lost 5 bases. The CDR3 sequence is CASSTDEGQNRYGYTF. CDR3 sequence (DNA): TGTGCCAGCAGTACCGACGAGGGACAGAACAGATATGGCTACACCTTC.

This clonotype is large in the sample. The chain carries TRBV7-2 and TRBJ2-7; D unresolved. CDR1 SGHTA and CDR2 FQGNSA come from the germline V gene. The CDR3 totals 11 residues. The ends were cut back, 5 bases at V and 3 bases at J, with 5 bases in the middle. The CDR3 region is CASSEYYEQYF. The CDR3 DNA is TGTGCCAGCAGCGAGTACTACGAGCAGTACTTC.

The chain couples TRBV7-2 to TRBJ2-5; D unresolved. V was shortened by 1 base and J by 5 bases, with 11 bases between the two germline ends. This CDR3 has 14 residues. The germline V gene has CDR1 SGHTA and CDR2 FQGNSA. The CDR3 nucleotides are TGTGCCAGCAGCTTAGTCATGGGGTTGGAGACCCAGTACTTC. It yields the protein CASSLVMGLETQYF.

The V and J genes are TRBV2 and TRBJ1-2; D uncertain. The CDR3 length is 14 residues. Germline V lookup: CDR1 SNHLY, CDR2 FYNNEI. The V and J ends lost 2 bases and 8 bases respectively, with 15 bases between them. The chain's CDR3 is CASSENGVDFGYTF. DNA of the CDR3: TGTGCCAGCAGTGAAAACGGGGTGGATTTCGGCTACACCTTC.

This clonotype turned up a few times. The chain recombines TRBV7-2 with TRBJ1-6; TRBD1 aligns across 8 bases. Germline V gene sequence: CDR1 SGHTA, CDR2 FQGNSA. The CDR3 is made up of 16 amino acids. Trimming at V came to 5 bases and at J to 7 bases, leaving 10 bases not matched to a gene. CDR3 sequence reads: CASSLGQGSRNSPLHF. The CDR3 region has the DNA TGTGCCAGCAGCCTAGGACAGGGTAGTCGAAATTCACCCCTCCACTTT. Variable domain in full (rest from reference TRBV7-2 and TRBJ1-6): GAGVSQSPSNKVTEKGKDVELRCDPISGHTALYWYRQSLGQGLEFLIYFQGNSAPDKSGLPSDRFSAERTGGSVSTLTIQRTQQEDSAVYLCASSLGQGSRNSPLHFGNGTRLTVT.

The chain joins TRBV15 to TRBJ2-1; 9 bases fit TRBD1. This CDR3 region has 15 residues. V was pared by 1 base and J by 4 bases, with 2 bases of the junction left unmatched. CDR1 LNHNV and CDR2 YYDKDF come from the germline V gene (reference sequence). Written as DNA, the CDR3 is TGTGCCACCAGCAGAGGGACAGGGGCTTACAATGAGCAGTTCTTC. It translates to CATSRGTGAYNEQFF. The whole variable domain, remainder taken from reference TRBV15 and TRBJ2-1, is DAMVIQNPRYQVTQFGKPVTLSCSQTLNHNVMYWYQQKSSQAPKLLFHYYDKDFNNEADTPDNFQSRRPNTSFCFLDIRSPGLGDTAMYLCATSRGTGAYNEQFFGPGTRLTVL.

DNA for the CDR3: TGTGCCAGCAGCTTGGGGGACGTTGGAAACACCATATATTTT. Translated, it gives CASSLGDVGNTIYF. This chain joins TRBV5-4 and TRBJ1-3, with D possibly being TRBD1 (5 bases). Per the germline V gene, CDR1 is SGHNT and CDR2 is YYREEE (reference sequence). V was cut by 0 bases and J by 3 bases, with 7 bases left in between. This CDR3 has 14 residues.

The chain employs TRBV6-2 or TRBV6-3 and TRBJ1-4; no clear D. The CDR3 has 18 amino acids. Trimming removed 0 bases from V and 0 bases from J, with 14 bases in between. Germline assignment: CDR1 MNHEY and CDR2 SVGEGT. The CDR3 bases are TGTGCCAGCAGTTACTCGGCGGTACGGCCCGCAACTAATGAAAAACTGTTTTTT. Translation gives CASSYSAVRPATNEKLFF.

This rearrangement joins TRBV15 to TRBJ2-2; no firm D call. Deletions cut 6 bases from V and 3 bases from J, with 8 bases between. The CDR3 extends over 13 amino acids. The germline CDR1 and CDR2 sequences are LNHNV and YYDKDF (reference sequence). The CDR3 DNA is TGTGCCACCAGGGTGGATTACACCGGGGAGCTGTTTTTT. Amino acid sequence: CATRVDYTGELFF.

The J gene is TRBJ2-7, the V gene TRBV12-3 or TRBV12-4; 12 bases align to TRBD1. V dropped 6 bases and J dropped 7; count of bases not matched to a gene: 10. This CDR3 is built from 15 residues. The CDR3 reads CASRPPRDRGQEQYF. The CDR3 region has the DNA TGTGCCAGCAGACCCCCTCGGGACAGGGGGCAAGAGCAGTACTTC.